What follows are 28 T cell receptor beta chains derived from one specimen sequenced in a study of blood T cell repertoires in COVID-19. Some clones are missing from TCRdb's copy, which holds only in-frame ones; the method was immunoSEQ multiplex PCR. The sample contains 200,000 to 250,000 clones, approximately 85% of which appear only once. The material sequenced was peripheral blood. The receptor set was obtained from a woman in her seventies with COVID-19, enrolled during active disease.

The chain joins TRBV28 to TRBJ1-1; D is unclear. This CDR3 is built from 13 residues. CDR1 MDHEN and CDR2 SYDVKM come from the germline V gene. V lost 5 bases and J lost 0, with 7 bases in between. The CDR3 DNA reads as TGTGCCAGCAGTCTCCGGTTGAACACTGAAGCTTTCTTT. It codes for CASSLRLNTEAFF. The full variable domain, in which reference TRBV28 and TRBJ1-1 provide the parts outside the CDR3, is DVKVTQSSRYLVKRTGEKVFLECVQDMDHENMFWYRQDPGLGLRLIYFSYDVKMKEKGDIPEGYSVSREKKERFSLILESASTNQTSMYLCASSLRLNTEAFFGQGTRLTVV.

The chain combines TRBV6-4 with TRBJ2-1; tentatively, D is TRBD2 (5 bases). The CDR3 is 13 amino acids. Trimming left V 6 bases short and J 10 bases short, with 16 bases between. Germline V gene lookup returns CDR1 MRHNA and CDR2 SNTAGT. The CDR3 sequence: CASSLTRGQEQFF. The CDR3 coding sequence is TGTGCCAGCAGCCTGACCCGCGGGCAGGAGCAGTTCTTC.

CDR3: CASSTYLNTEAFF. For the CDR3, the DNA is TGTGCCAGCTCAACCTACTTGAACACTGAAGCTTTCTTT. The chain joins TRBV2 to TRBJ1-1, with unresolved D. The CDR3 extends over 13 amino acids. Trimming removed 8 bases from V and 0 bases from J, with 10 bases in between. Germline values: CDR1 SNHLY, CDR2 FYNNEI.

CDR3: CASSQGGIRIGNYGYTF. The CDR3 bases are TGTGCCAGCAGCCAGGGGGGGATCAGGATTGGAAACTATGGCTACACCTTC. The chain has TRBV3-1 (or the pseudogene TRBV3-2) and TRBJ1-2; TRBD1 is a possible D gene (5 bases). The CDR3 has 17 residues. The ends were cut back, 3 bases at V and 2 bases at J, with 19 bases in the middle. CDR1 is LGHDT and CDR2 is YNNKEL in the germline V gene (reference sequence).

V usage is TRBV5-1 and J usage is TRBJ1-5; tentative D call: TRBD1 (6 bases). Trimming cost V 4 bases and J 1 base, with 12 bases left between them. CDR3 length: 15 residues. From germline, CDR1 is SGHRS and CDR2 YFSETQ. The CDR3 here is CASSVTGMSNQPQHF. CDR3 bases: TGCGCCAGCAGCGTTACAGGGATGAGCAATCAGCCCCAGCATTTT.

The chain uses TRBV12-3 or TRBV12-4 and TRBJ2-1; maybe TRBD1 (5 bases). The CDR3 totals 12 residues. The V end lost 6 bases, the J end lost 8 bases, and 11 bases lay between the germline ends. CDR3 in DNA: TGTGCCAGCAGAAACCAGGGATATGAGCAGTTCTTC. As protein: CASRNQGYEQFF.

V is TRBV7-2 and J is TRBJ2-7; 10 bases line up with TRBD1. The length of the CDR3 is 16 residues. Unmatched junction bases numbered 10, after V lost 4 bases and J lost 4 bases. Germline assignment: CDR1 SGHTA and CDR2 FQGNSA. This chain's CDR3 is CASSSRQGAFVYEQYF. The CDR3 region has the DNA TGTGCCAGCAGCTCCCGACAGGGGGCTTTTGTATACGAGCAGTACTTC.

V gene TRBV5-1 combines with J gene TRBJ2-1; maybe TRBD2 (6 bases). Germline lookup yields CDR1 SGHRS and CDR2 YFSETQ. V lost 5 bases and J 0 bases, leaving 12 bases between the germline ends. The CDR3 totals 15 residues. Here the CDR3 DNA reads TGCGCCAGCAGGGCAGCGGGTAGCTCCTACAATGAGCAGTTCTTC. Its protein product is CASRAAGSSYNEQFF. Together with reference TRBV5-1 and TRBJ2-1, the CDR3 gives the full variable domain: KAGVTQTPRYLIKTRGQQVTLSCSPISGHRSVSWYQQTPGQGLQFLFEYFSETQRNKGNFPGRFSGRQFSNSRSEMNVSTLELGDSALYLCASRAAGSSYNEQFFGPGTRLTVL.

The chain carries TRBV7-9 and TRBJ2-7, with 8 bases matching TRBD1. The junction had 12 bases not matched to a gene; V was cut back by 5 bases and J by 6 bases. The CDR3 runs to 15 residues. Per germline, CDR1 SEHNR and CDR2 FQNEAQ (reference sequence). The CDR3 DNA is TGTGCCAGCAGCCCCCAGCGGACAGGGACAAGCGAGCAGTACTTC. Translated, it gives CASSPQRTGTSEQYF.

V and J are TRBV7-9 and TRBJ2-5; D is ambiguous. V lost 4 bases, J lost 3 bases, and 6 bases lay in between. This CDR3 region has 12 residues. Germline V gene sequence: CDR1 SEHNR, CDR2 FQNEAQ (reference sequence). DNA for the CDR3: TGTGCCAGCAGCTACACAGAAGAGACCCAGTACTTC. Protein: CASSYTEETQYF.

V gene TRBV6-2 or TRBV6-3 combines with J gene TRBJ1-5, with TRBD1 matching over 8 bases. Trimming cost V 6 bases and J 10 bases; bases outside gene matches: 11. Germline lookup yields CDR1 MNHEY and CDR2 SVGEGT. The CDR3 has 14 amino acids. CDR3 in amino acids: CASSSGQGWQPQHF. The CDR3 DNA reads as TGTGCCAGCAGCTCTGGACAGGGATGGCAACCCCAGCATTTT.

V usage is TRBV27 and J usage is TRBJ1-2; TRBD1 agrees at 7 bases. CDR1 MNHEY and CDR2 SMNVEV come from the germline V gene (reference sequence). The V and J ends lost 4 bases and 5 bases, in that order; junction bases with no gene match: 4. The CDR3 extends over 13 amino acids. CDR3 sequence: CASSYRGGYGYTF. The CDR3 bases are TGTGCCAGCAGTTACAGGGGAGGATATGGCTACACCTTC.

This clone was observed once. The chain joins TRBV7-9 to TRBJ1-2; D possibly corresponds to TRBD1 (6 bases). The CDR3 is 13 residues long. The germline V and J ends were trimmed by 5 bases and 10 bases, with 17 bases remaining between them. Germline V gives CDR1 SEHNR, CDR2 FQNEAQ (reference sequence). The CDR3 region is CASSPLTGWFYTF. The CDR3 DNA reads TGTGCCAGCAGCCCCTTGACAGGTTGGTTCTACACCTTC.

The J gene is TRBJ2-7, the V gene TRBV7-9, with D perhaps matching TRBD1 (5 bases). V lost 0 bases and J 6 bases, leaving 6 bases between the germline ends. Germline V lookup: CDR1 SEHNR, CDR2 FQNEAQ (reference sequence). The length of the CDR3 is 12 residues. The CDR3 spells CASSLAGREQYF. The CDR3 nucleotides are TGTGCCAGCAGCTTAGCGGGGCGCGAGCAGTACTTC.

This chain joins TRBV7-2 and TRBJ1-4, with 7 nucleotides matching TRBD1. Germline trimming cut 3 bases from V and 3 bases from J; bases unmatched to any gene: 4. Germline CDR1 SGHTA, CDR2 FQGNSA. The CDR3 contains 15 residues. The CDR3 DNA reads as TGTGCCAGCAGCTTCGGCAGGGGGGCTAATGAAAAACTGTTTTTT. It yields the protein CASSFGRGANEKLFF.

CDR3 coding DNA: TGTGCCAGTAGTACCCCCGGGACAGGGGTTATGAACACTGAAGCTTTCTTT. This translates into CASSTPGTGVMNTEAFF. The V call is TRBV19, the J call TRBJ1-1; 10 bases are shared with TRBD1. Per the germline V gene, CDR1 is LNHDA and CDR2 is SQIVND (reference sequence). The V gene end was trimmed by 4 bases and the J gene end by 0 bases; junction bases not matched to a gene: 8. The CDR3 has 17 amino acids.

J is TRBJ1-2 and V is TRBV4-1; a weak D match, TRBD1 (5 bases). V lost 0 bases and J lost 7, with 9 bases in between. CDR3 length equals 13 residues. The germline V gene has CDR1 MGHRA and CDR2 YSYEKL. The CDR3 DNA follows: TGCGCCAGCAGCCAAGAAACCAGGGTTGGCTACACCTTC. Its protein is CASSQETRVGYTF.

The chain combines TRBV5-1 with TRBJ1-2, with 8 bases matching TRBD1. This CDR3 is 14 amino acids long. Losses at the gene ends were 4 bases for V and 3 bases for J; bases not matched to a gene: 5. Germline CDR1 is SGHRS and CDR2 is YFSETQ. The CDR3 region is CASSPGQDYYGYTF. CDR3 nucleotides: TGCGCCAGCAGCCCGGGACAGGACTACTATGGCTACACCTTC.

V usage is TRBV27 and J usage is TRBJ1-2, with 9 bases that match TRBD1. The junction had 3 bases not matched to a gene; V was cut back by 8 bases and J by 2 bases. There are 13 residues in the CDR3. Germline V lookup: CDR1 MNHEY, CDR2 SMNVEV (reference sequence). CDR3 DNA sequence: TGTGCCAGCGGGGGGACAGGGAACTATGGCTACACCTTC. Translating it yields CASGGTGNYGYTF.

The V call is TRBV28, the J call TRBJ1-2, with 9 bases identical to TRBD1. The CDR3 length is 16 residues. Germline assignment: CDR1 MDHEN and CDR2 SYDVKM. Trimming at V came to 3 bases and at J to 7 bases, leaving 12 bases not matched to a gene. The CDR3 nucleotides read TGTGCCAGCAGTTTGGTCGACAGGGGGTTCTGGGCTGGCTACACCTTC. It specifies CASSLVDRGFWAGYTF.

The V and J genes are TRBV2 and TRBJ1-4; 7 bases line up with TRBD1. The CDR3 consists of 15 residues. Trimming at V came to 3 bases and at J to 4 bases, leaving 5 bases not matched to a gene. CDR1 is SNHLY and CDR2 is FYNNEI in the germline V gene. This CDR3 reads CASSERTGNNEKLFF. Written as DNA, the CDR3 is TGTGCCAGCAGTGAGAGGACAGGCAATAATGAAAAACTGTTTTTT.

V gene TRBV29-1 combines with J gene TRBJ2-5, with 9 bases matching TRBD2. V trimming: 5 bases; J trimming: 5 bases; junction bases outside the gene matches: 12. There are 15 residues in the CDR3. The germline CDR1 and CDR2 sequences are SQVTM and ANQGSEA. The CDR3, as DNA: TGCAGCGTTATCCCAATGCGGGGGGGCCGGGAGACCCAGTACTTC. This encodes CSVIPMRGGRETQYF.

The DNA of the CDR3 is TGTGCCAGCAGCTTGCTCGATGAGCAGTTCTTC. Its protein product is CASSLLDEQFF. V is TRBV5-8 and J is TRBJ2-1; no clear D. Germline V gives CDR1 SGHTS, CDR2 YDEGEE. Trimming took 1 base from V and 8 from J, leaving 4 bases between them. This CDR3 is 11 amino acids long. Full variable domain (remainder filled in from reference TRBV5-8 and TRBJ2-1): EAGVTQSPTHLIKTRGQQATLRCSPISGHTSVYWYQQALGLGLQFLLWYDEGEERNRGNFPPRFSGRQFPNYSSELNVNALELEDSALYLCASSLLDEQFFGPGTRLTVL.

The rearrangement joins TRBV27 to TRBJ2-2; D not certain. The V end lost 1 base, the J end lost 1 base, and 4 bases lay between the germline ends. CDR3 length: 14 residues. Germline CDR1 is MNHEY and CDR2 is SMNVEV (reference sequence). CDR3 DNA: TGTGCCAGCAGTTTATTCCAGAACACCGGGGAGCTGTTTTTT. This encodes CASSLFQNTGELFF.

The rearrangement joins TRBV5-1 to TRBJ2-1, with 14 bases fitting TRBD2. Germline assignment: CDR1 SGHRS and CDR2 YFSETQ. The CDR3 extends over 17 amino acids. Trimming at V came to 4 bases and at J to 6 bases, leaving 9 bases not matched to a gene. CDR3 coding DNA: TGCGCCAGCAGCCCCCGGTGGGGACTAGCGGGAGCCAATGAGCAGTTCTTC. Translation gives CASSPRWGLAGANEQFF. The complete variable domain, with remaining parts taken from reference TRBV5-1 and TRBJ2-1, reads KAGVTQTPRYLIKTRGQQVTLSCSPISGHRSVSWYQQTPGQGLQFLFEYFSETQRNKGNFPGRFSGRQFSNSRSEMNVSTLELGDSALYLCASSPRWGLAGANEQFFGPGTRLTVL.

V usage is TRBV7-2 and J usage is TRBJ2-2, with 10 bases aligning to TRBD2. CDR3 length: 15 residues. Germline CDR1 SGHTA, CDR2 FQGNSA. V lost 3 bases, J lost 7 bases, and 5 bases stayed unmatched. CDR3 sequence reads: CASSFSGGFGGELFF. The CDR3 region has the DNA TGTGCCAGCAGCTTTAGCGGGGGGTTCGGCGGGGAGCTGTTTTTT.

This chain joins TRBV9 and TRBJ1-1; TRBD1 might be the D (6 bases). Trimming stripped 2 bases from V and 1 base from J, with 9 bases between. The CDR3 is 14 amino acids. The V gene's germline CDR1 is SGDLS and CDR2 YYNGEE. The DNA for the CDR3 is TGTGCCAGCAGCGTTGTGACAGGGAACACTGAAGCTTTCTTT. Protein sequence: CASSVVTGNTEAFF.

The V gene is TRBV5-4, the J gene TRBJ1-3; tentative D call: TRBD1 (6 bases). Germline CDR1 and CDR2: SGHNT and YYREEE (reference sequence). The germline V and J ends were trimmed by 1 base and 4 bases, with 9 bases remaining between them. The CDR3 is 14 amino acids. The CDR3 reads CASSLQGTGNTIYF. The CDR3 region has the DNA TGTGCCAGCAGCTTGCAGGGGACGGGAAACACCATATATTTT.